A single sample is the source of the 7 T cell receptor beta chains below, sequenced in a study of shared clonotypes between healthy human individuals. TCRdb keeps only in-frame clones here, not all; method: immunoSEQ multiplex PCR. Of approximately 2.4 million clones in the sample, 95% were seen once. Sequencing used naive CD4+ T cells sorted from blood. This sample's subset: CD45RA+ positively selected. Receptor source: a man between 18 and 29 years old in good health.

The J gene is TRBJ2-3, the V gene TRBV5-8, with 7 positions matching TRBD1. CDR3 length: 16 amino acids. V dropped 3 bases and J dropped 6; count of bases not matched to a gene: 13. Germline CDR1 is SGHTS and CDR2 is YDEGEE. The CDR3 is CASSSRQGRVDDTQYF. As DNA, the CDR3 is TGTGCCAGCAGCTCCAGACAGGGTCGGGTAGACGATACGCAGTATTTT. Filled out from reference TRBV5-8 and TRBJ2-3, the complete variable domain reads EAGVTQSPTHLIKTRGQQATLRCSPISGHTSVYWYQQALGLGLQFLLWYDEGEERNRGNFPPRFSGRQFPNYSSELNVNALELEDSALYLCASSSRQGRVDDTQYFGPGTRLTVL.

J is TRBJ2-3 and V is TRBV5-1; possibly TRBD1 or TRBD2 for D (5 bases each). Trimming removed 6 bases from V and 0 bases from J, with 11 bases in between. Germline V gene data show CDR1 as SGHRS and CDR2 as YFSETQ. This CDR3 contains 14 residues. CDR3 sequence (DNA): TGCGCCAGCACCCTGGGACCTAGCACAGATACGCAGTATTTT. Translating it yields CASTLGPSTDTQYF.

The chain recombines TRBV10-3 with TRBJ2-2, with D maybe TRBD1 (5 bases). Trimming left V 4 bases short and J 7 bases short, with 13 bases between. The length of the CDR3 is 14 residues. Germline CDR1 and CDR2: ENHRY and SYGVKD. The chain's CDR3 is CAISGSRVSGELFF. CDR3 nucleotides: TGTGCCATCAGTGGAAGCAGGGTTAGCGGGGAGCTGTTTTTT.

The rearrangement links TRBV11-3 to TRBJ2-7, with no clear D. The CDR3 spans 15 residues. CDR1 and CDR2 (germline): SGHNT, YENEEA. V was clipped by 2 bases and J by 0 bases, with 11 bases between them. CDR3 amino acids: CASSLLRDNSYEQYF. As DNA, the CDR3 is TGTGCCAGCAGCTTACTGCGAGACAACTCCTACGAGCAGTACTTC.

The CDR3 region has the DNA TGTGCCAGCAGTGAAAGTGCGGGGGAAGTCAGCGAGCAGTACTTC. Its translation is CASSESAGEVSEQYF. This chain connects TRBV25-1 to TRBJ2-7; 7 bases match TRBD2. CDR1 is MGHDK and CDR2 is SYGVNS in the germline V gene. This CDR3 contains 15 residues. J gave up 6 bases and V 2 bases, and 10 bases lay outside the gene matches.

The DNA for the CDR3 is TGTGCCAGCACCCAAAGAGGGGGCACTGAAGCTTTCTTT. It codes for CASTQRGGTEAFF. This chain connects TRBV6-1 to TRBJ1-1; the D gene is possibly TRBD1 (6 bases). V lost 7 bases to trimming and J lost 4 bases, with 13 bases between them. The CDR3 is 13 residues long. The germline V gene encodes CDR1 MNHNS and CDR2 SASEGT.

The genes are TRBV6-1 and TRBJ1-2, with D uncertain. CDR1 and CDR2 (germline): MNHNS, SASEGT. The CDR3 extends over 12 amino acids. Trimming shortened V by 5 bases and J by 3 bases, and 7 bases separated the two germline ends. The CDR3 sequence: CASSPRDYGYTF. The CDR3 DNA follows: TGTGCCAGCAGTCCGAGGGACTATGGCTACACCTTC.